This is a list of T cell receptor beta chains from one sample in a study of control samples from healthy donors and cancer patients. Clones were sequenced by immunoSEQ multiplex PCR, and TCRdb holds only the in-frame ones, with some missing. The sample contains about 160,000 clones, 90% to 95% of which appear only once. Sequencing used blood. These receptor sequences come from a woman aged 40 to 55 in good health. Both conserved end residues are part of each CDR3. The D gene is left open where the match is weak. Only part of the rows carry a size: once, few, many, or a class if the clone is expanded.

D gene: TRBD1; clone size: NA; V gene: TRBV18; J gene: TRBJ2-3; CDR3 DNA: TGTGCCAGCTCATCTCAGGGACAGAGCACAGATACGCAGTATTTT; CDR3 protein: CASSSQGQSTDTQYF
D gene: NA; clone size: once; V gene: TRBV6-1; J gene: TRBJ2-1; CDR3 DNA: TGTGCCAGCAGTGAAGCGAGGACACCGACCTACAATGAGCAGTTCTTC; CDR3 protein: CASSEARTPTYNEQFF
D gene: NA; clone size: once; V gene: TRBV7-9; J gene: TRBJ2-3; CDR3 DNA: TGTGCCAGCAGCCTAACAGATACGCAGTATTTT; CDR3 protein: CASSLTDTQYF
D gene: NA; clone size: few; V gene: TRBV19; J gene: TRBJ1-5; CDR3 DNA: TGTGCCAGTAGTCAACAGGGCACTCAGCCCCAGCATTTT; CDR3 protein: CASSQQGTQPQHF
D gene: TRBD2; clone size: NA; V gene: TRBV27; J gene: TRBJ2-5; CDR3 DNA: TGTGCCAGCAGGCTAGCGGGGGGGCAAGAGACCCAGTACTTC; CDR3 protein: CASRLAGGQETQYF
D gene: TRBD1; clone size: NA; V gene: TRBV5-1; J gene: TRBJ1-1; CDR3 DNA: TGCGCCAGCAGCTTGAGTGGGCTGGGACAGGGGAACACTGAAGCTTTCTTT; CDR3 protein: CASSLSGLGQGNTEAFF
D gene: TRBD1; clone size: NA; V gene: TRBV6-2/TRBV6-3; J gene: TRBJ1-2; CDR3 DNA: TGTGCCAGCAGTTACACCCAACGACAGGGAGGCTACACCTTC; CDR3 protein: CASSYTQRQGGYTF
D gene: NA; clone size: NA; V gene: TRBV4-3; J gene: TRBJ2-6; CDR3 DNA: TGCGCCAGCAGCCAAGATTCTGGCGGTGGCTCTGGGGCCAACGTCCTGACTTTC; CDR3 protein: CASSQDSGGGSGANVLTF
D gene: NA; clone size: NA; V gene: TRBV6-1; J gene: TRBJ1-6; CDR3 DNA: TGTGCCAGCAGTGATAGGGACGTGTACTCACCCCTCCACTTT; CDR3 protein: CASSDRDVYSPLHF
D gene: NA; clone size: NA; V gene: TRBV7-8; J gene: TRBJ2-1; CDR3 DNA: TGTGCCAGCAGCTTGAGACCCTTGCTTTACAATGAGCAGTTCTTC; CDR3 protein: CASSLRPLLYNEQFF
D gene: NA; clone size: NA; V gene: TRBV4-2; J gene: TRBJ2-5; CDR3 DNA: TGTGCCAGCAGCCCCGGGGGCCACAATGGAGAGACCCAGTACTTC; CDR3 protein: CASSPGGHNGETQYF
D gene: NA; clone size: NA; V gene: TRBV13; J gene: TRBJ1-1; CDR3 DNA: TGTGCCAGCAGCTTAATAACCTCCAGAGACATGAACACTGAAGCTTTCTTT; CDR3 protein: CASSLITSRDMNTEAFF
D gene: TRBD1; clone size: NA; V gene: TRBV7-2; J gene: TRBJ1-5; CDR3 DNA: TGTGCCAGCAGCTACGGACAGGGGGCACTTCAGCCCCAGCATTTT; CDR3 protein: CASSYGQGALQPQHF
D gene: TRBD1; clone size: NA; V gene: TRBV9; J gene: TRBJ2-2; CDR3 DNA: TGTGCCAGCAGCGCGGACAGGGGGCGGGTGGACACCGGGGAGCTGTTTTTT; CDR3 protein: CASSADRGRVDTGELFF
D gene: NA; clone size: NA; V gene: TRBV7-9; J gene: TRBJ2-5; CDR3 DNA: TGTGCCAGCAGCTTAGGGATTGGGGCAGAAGAGACCCAGTACTTC; CDR3 protein: CASSLGIGAEETQYF
D gene: NA; clone size: NA; V gene: TRBV18; J gene: TRBJ2-5; CDR3 DNA: TGTGCCAGCTCACCACGGGGCCAAGAGACCCAGTACTTC; CDR3 protein: CASSPRGQETQYF